These T cell receptor beta chains were read from a single sample in a study of cytomegalovirus exposure and HLA in healthy donors. This table comes from immunoSEQ multiplex PCR, and its TCRdb copy is limited to in-frame clones, with some not included. The sample lists some 140,000 clones, 65% to 70% seen once, with around 1.6% in the top ten. Material for sequencing was PBMCs. These receptors originate from a human donor in good health. The conserved cysteine and the conserved F or W are not part of the CDR3 here.

ASSVVVQASEQF	TRBV9	TRBJ2-1
ASSVASRDNEQF	TRBV9	TRBJ2-1
SAGDRGYGYT	TRBV29-1	TRBJ1-2
ASSVVTGGNQPQH	TRBV6-1	TRBJ1-5
ASSPTSLETQY	TRBV18	TRBJ2-5
SASDAQANTGELF	TRBV29-1	TRBJ2-2
ASSLVGTYPNTGELF	TRBV11-2	TRBJ2-2
ASREGLAGGGEQF	TRBV2	TRBJ2-1
ASSLAGTSSNEKLF	TRBV5-5	TRBJ1-4
ASRQPGGSYEQY	TRBV6-6	TRBJ2-7
ASSSSWAGSYEQY	TRBV6-5	TRBJ2-7
ASSLPGMNTEAF	TRBV28	TRBJ1-1
ASSQVGGRPGELF	TRBV4-1	TRBJ2-2